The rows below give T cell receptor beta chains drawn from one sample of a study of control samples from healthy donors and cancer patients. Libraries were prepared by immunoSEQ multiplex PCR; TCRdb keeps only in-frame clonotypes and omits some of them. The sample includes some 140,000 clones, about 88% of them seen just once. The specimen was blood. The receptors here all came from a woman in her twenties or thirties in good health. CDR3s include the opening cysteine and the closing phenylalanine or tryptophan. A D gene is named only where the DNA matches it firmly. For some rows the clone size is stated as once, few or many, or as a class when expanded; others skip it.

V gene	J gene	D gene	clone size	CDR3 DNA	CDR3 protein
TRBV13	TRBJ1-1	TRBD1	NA	TGTGCCAGCAGTCGAGCCCTGGGACAGAGAAGATTGAAGGCTGAAGCTTTCTTT	CASSRALGQRRLKAEAFF
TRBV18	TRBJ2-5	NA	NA	TGTGCCAGCTCACGACACCGGGGCCAAGAGACCCAGTACTTC	CASSRHRGQETQYF
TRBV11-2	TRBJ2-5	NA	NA	TGTGCCAGCAGCCTCGGACTGTACCAAGAGACCCAGTACTTC	CASSLGLYQETQYF
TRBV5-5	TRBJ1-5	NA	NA	TGTGCCAGCAGCTTGGACTGGGCAGCGTATCAGCCCCAGCATTTT	CASSLDWAAYQPQHF
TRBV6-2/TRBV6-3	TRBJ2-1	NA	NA	TGTGCCAGCAGCCTACTAGCTTCGAGCTCCTACAATGAGCAGTTCTTC	CASSLLASSSYNEQFF
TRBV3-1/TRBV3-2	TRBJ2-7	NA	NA	TGTGCCAGCAGCTCAAGCGGAACCTACGAGCAGTACTTC	CASSSSGTYEQYF
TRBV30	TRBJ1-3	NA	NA	TGTGCCTGGAGCGGTGGGACTCAGGGGACTGGAAACACCATATATTTT	CAWSGGTQGTGNTIYF
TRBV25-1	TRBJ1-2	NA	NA	TGTGCCAGCAAGCTCGATCCCGAGAGTGGCTACACCTTC	CASKLDPESGYTF
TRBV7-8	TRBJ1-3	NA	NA	TGTGCCAGCAGCTTAGGGGGGGCTGGAAACACCATATATTTT	CASSLGGAGNTIYF
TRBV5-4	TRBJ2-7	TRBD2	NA	TGTGCCAGCAGCTTGGGTGGCGGGAGTTCCTACGAGCAGTACTTC	CASSLGGGSSYEQYF
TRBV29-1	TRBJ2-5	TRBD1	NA	TGCAGCGTTATGACGGGACAGGGGAGCCAAGAGACCCAGTACTTC	CSVMTGQGSQETQYF
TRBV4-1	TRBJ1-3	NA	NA	TGCGCCAGCAGCGAAGGGACGGGGTCTGGAAACACCATATATTTT	CASSEGTGSGNTIYF
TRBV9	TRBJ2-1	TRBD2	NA	TGTGCCAGCAGCGCCCTAGCGGGAGGGTCCTACAATGAGCAGTTCTTC	CASSALAGGSYNEQFF
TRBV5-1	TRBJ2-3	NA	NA	TGCGCCAGCAGATCCGGGGCAACAGATACGCAGTATTTT	CASRSGATDTQYF
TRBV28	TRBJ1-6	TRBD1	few	TGTGCCAGCAGTTTATTTAGGGGGCCACCCCTCCACTTT	CASSLFRGPPLHF
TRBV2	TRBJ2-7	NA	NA	TGTGCCAGCAGTGAAGATTCGGGAAGCTCCTACGAGCAGTACTTC	CASSEDSGSSYEQYF
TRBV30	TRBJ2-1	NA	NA	TGTGCCTGGAGTGTAGGGGGTGCCCACAATGAGCAGTTCTTC	CAWSVGGAHNEQFF
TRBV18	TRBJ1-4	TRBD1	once	TGTGCCAGCTCACAAGGACAGGGTTTTGAAAAACTGTTTTTT	CASSQGQGFEKLFF
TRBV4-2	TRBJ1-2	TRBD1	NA	TGTGCCAGCAGCCAAGTAAGGGACAGCCGACACTATGGCTACACCTTC	CASSQVRDSRHYGYTF
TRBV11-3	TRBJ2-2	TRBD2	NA	TGTGCCAGCAGCTTAGGTCTGGGGGGGACTGGGGAGCTGTTTTTT	CASSLGLGGTGELFF
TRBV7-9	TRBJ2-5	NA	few	TGTGCCAGCAGCTTTGGTAGCGTTCAAGAGACCCAGTACTTC	CASSFGSVQETQYF
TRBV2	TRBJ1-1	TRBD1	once	TGTGCCAGCAGCGAACAGGGGTTCGAAGCTTTCTTT	CASSEQGFEAFF
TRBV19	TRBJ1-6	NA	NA	TGTGCCAGTAGTCTTTCGGGGGTCAATAATTCACCCCTCCACTTT	CASSLSGVNNSPLHF
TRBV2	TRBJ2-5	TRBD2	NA	TGTGCCAGCAGTGAAAGGACTAGCGGGAGGGCCTCCCAAGAGACCCAGTACTTC	CASSERTSGRASQETQYF
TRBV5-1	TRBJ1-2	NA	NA	TGCGCCAGCAGCTTGGACCCTAACTATGGCTACACCTTC	CASSLDPNYGYTF
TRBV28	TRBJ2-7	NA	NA	TGTGCCAGCAGTAAATCGGACAGACCTGCGGGCGAGCAGTACTTC	CASSKSDRPAGEQYF
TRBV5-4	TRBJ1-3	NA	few	TGTGCCAGCAGCCCAGGTTCGGGTGGAAACACCATATATTTT	CASSPGSGGNTIYF
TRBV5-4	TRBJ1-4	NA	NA	TGTGCCAGCAGCTTTTTCGGCGGGGGCTTTAATGAAAAACTGTTTTTT	CASSFFGGGFNEKLFF
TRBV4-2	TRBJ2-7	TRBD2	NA	TGTGCCAGCAGCCAAGGCGGGGGAACCTACGAGCAGTACTTC	CASSQGGGTYEQYF
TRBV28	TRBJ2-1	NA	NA	TGTGCCAGCAGTTGGGAGTACAATGAGCAGTTCTTC	CASSWEYNEQFF
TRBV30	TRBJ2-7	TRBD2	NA	TGTGCCTGGAAGCACCCAGGGACTACCGAGCAGTACTTC	CAWKHPGTTEQYF
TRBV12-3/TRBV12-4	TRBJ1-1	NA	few	TGTGCCAGCAGAGGGGGGGGTCACACTGAAGCTTTCTTT	CASRGGGHTEAFF